The next 8 T cell receptor beta chains were all read from a single sample in a study of graft-versus-host responses after intestinal transplantation. Profiled with immunoSEQ multiplex PCR; TCRdb holds only in-frame clones, not every one. The sample contains 70,000 to 95,000 clones, 85% to 90% of which appear only once. Which antigens these TCRs recognize remains unknown. This material consisted of unstimulated CD4+ T cells sorted from spleen or lymph node cells, taken before intestinal transplant. All receptors derive from a human donor who received an intestinal transplant.

The chain couples TRBV19 to TRBJ1-3; D not certain. Trimming left V 6 bases short and J 6 bases short, with 15 bases between. The CDR3 consists of 14 residues. Per the germline V gene, CDR1 is LNHDA and CDR2 is SQIVND (reference sequence). CDR3 DNA sequence: TGTGCCAGTAGACCGCGAATTGGTCCAAACACCATATATTTT. It encodes CASRPRIGPNTIYF.

The chain joins TRBV19 to TRBJ2-3; 8 bases map to TRBD1. CDR3 length equals 13 residues. The V gene end was trimmed by 4 bases and the J gene end by 4 bases; junction bases not matched to a gene: 1. CDR1 and CDR2 (germline): LNHDA, SQIVND (reference sequence). CDR3 DNA sequence: TGTGCCAGTAGTAGGACAGGGCCAGATACGCAGTATTTT. It encodes CASSRTGPDTQYF.

This chain uses TRBV5-1 with TRBJ1-6; possible D gene TRBD1, 5 bases. V lost 0 bases, J lost 8 bases, and 15 bases lay in between. CDR1 and CDR2 (germline): SGHRS, YFSETQ. The length of the CDR3 is 16 residues. As DNA, the CDR3 is TGCGCCAGCAGCTTGGAGAGGGGACTCAACGATTCACCCCTCCACTTT. This gives the protein CASSLERGLNDSPLHF.

The chain combines TRBV10-2 with TRBJ1-4; D possibly corresponds to TRBD1 (5 bases). Germline assignment: CDR1 WSHSY and CDR2 SAAADI. The CDR3 is 15 amino acids. Trimming removed 6 bases from V and 3 bases from J, with 14 bases in between. As DNA, the CDR3 is TGCGCCAGCAGGGTTGGACGGGGGGCTAATGAAAAACTGTTTTTT. This encodes CASRVGRGANEKLFF.

V and J are TRBV7-9 and TRBJ2-2; D is possibly TRBD2 (6 bases). CDR3 length equals 16 residues. The ends were cut back, 5 bases at V and 3 bases at J, with 16 bases in the middle. Germline V CDR1 and CDR2: SEHNR, FQNEAQ (reference sequence). In DNA form, the CDR3 reads TGTGCCAGCAGCCCCTGGCGGGGAGAAGACACCGGGGAGCTGTTTTTT. Its protein is CASSPWRGEDTGELFF.

This chain links TRBV18 with TRBJ1-5, with TRBD1 matching 8 bases. The germline V gene encodes CDR1 KGHSH and CDR2 LQKENI. This CDR3 has 16 amino acids. Germline trimming cut 6 bases from V and 0 bases from J; bases unmatched to any gene: 7. The CDR3 DNA follows: TGTGCCAGCTCCCACGGACAGGGCTATAGCAATCAGCCCCAGCATTTT. Translation gives CASSHGQGYSNQPQHF.

The V gene is TRBV5-4, the J gene TRBJ1-4; 7 bases agree with TRBD1. The length of the CDR3 is 15 residues. Germline assignment: CDR1 SGHNT and CDR2 YYREEE (reference sequence). With V trimmed by 4 bases and J by 4 bases, 7 bases remained unmatched. CDR3 protein: CASSRRTGFNEKLFF. The CDR3 region has the DNA TGTGCCAGCAGCCGGCGGACAGGTTTTAATGAAAAACTGTTTTTT. Full variable domain (remainder filled in from reference TRBV5-4 and TRBJ1-4): ETGVTQSPTHLIKTRGQQVTLRCSSQSGHNTVSWYQQALGQGPQFIFQYYREEENGRGNFPPRFSGLQFPNYSSELNVNALELDDSALYLCASSRRTGFNEKLFFGSGTQLSVL.

The J gene is TRBJ1-4, the V gene TRBV10-2; 7 nucleotides agree with TRBD1. The CDR3 is 14 amino acids. The germline V gene has CDR1 WSHSY and CDR2 SAAADI. V lost 7 bases, J lost 8 bases, and 10 bases stayed unmatched. CDR3 protein: CASTNRGGGEKLFF. Here the CDR3 DNA reads TGCGCCAGCACTAACAGGGGAGGTGGCGAAAAACTGTTTTTT.